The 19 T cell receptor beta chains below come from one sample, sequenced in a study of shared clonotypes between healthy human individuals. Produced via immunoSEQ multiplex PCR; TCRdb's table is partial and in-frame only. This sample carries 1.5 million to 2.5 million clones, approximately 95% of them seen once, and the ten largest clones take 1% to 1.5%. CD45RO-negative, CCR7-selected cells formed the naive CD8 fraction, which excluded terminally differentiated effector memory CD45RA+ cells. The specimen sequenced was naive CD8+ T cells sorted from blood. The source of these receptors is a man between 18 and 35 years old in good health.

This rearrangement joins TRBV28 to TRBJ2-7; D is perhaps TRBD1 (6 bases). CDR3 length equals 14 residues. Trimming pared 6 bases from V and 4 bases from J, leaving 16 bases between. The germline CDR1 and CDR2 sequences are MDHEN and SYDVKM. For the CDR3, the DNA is TGTGCCAGCAGAACAGGGTTGGCTGTTTACGAGCAGTACTTC. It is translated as CASRTGLAVYEQYF.

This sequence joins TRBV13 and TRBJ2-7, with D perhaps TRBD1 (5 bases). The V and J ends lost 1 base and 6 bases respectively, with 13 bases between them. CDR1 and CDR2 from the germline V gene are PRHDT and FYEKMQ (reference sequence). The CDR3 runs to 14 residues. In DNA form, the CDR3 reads TGTGCCAGCAGCTTAGACGCGCAGGGCTCCGAGCAGTACTTC. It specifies CASSLDAQGSEQYF.

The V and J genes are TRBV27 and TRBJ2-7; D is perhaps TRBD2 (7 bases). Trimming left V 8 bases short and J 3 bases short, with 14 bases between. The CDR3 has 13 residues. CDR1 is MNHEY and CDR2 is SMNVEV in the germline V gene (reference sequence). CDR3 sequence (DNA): TGTGCCAGCCAAAGGGGGGGACGCTACGAGCAGTACTTC. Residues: CASQRGGRYEQYF.

The CDR3 sequence is CASSLFRGQPQHF. The CDR3 coding sequence is TGTGCCAGCAGTCTCTTTCGGGGGCAGCCCCAGCATTTT. This rearrangement joins TRBV28 to TRBJ1-5; D might be TRBD1 (5 bases). Trimming stripped 5 bases from V and 7 bases from J, with 12 bases between. The CDR3 contains 13 residues. Germline V gene lookup returns CDR1 MDHEN and CDR2 SYDVKM.

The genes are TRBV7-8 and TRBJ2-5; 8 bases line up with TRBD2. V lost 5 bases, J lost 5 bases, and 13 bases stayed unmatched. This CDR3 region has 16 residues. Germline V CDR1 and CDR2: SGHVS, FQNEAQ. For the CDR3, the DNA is TGTGCCAGCAGCCATCTCGGGGGACTAGTAATGGAGACCCAGTACTTC. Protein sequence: CASSHLGGLVMETQYF. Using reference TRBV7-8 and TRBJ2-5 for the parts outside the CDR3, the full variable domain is GAGVSQSPRYKVAKRGQDVALRCDPISGHVSLFWYQQALGQGPEFLTYFQNEAQLDKSGLPSDRFFAERPEGSVSTLKIQRTQQEDSAVYLCASSHLGGLVMETQYFGPGTRLLVL.

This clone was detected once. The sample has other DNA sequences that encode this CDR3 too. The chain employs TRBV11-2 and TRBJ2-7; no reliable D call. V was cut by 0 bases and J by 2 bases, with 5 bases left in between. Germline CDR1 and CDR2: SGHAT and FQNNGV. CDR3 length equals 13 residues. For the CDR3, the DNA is TGTGCCAGCAGCTTAGATGGACCCTACGAGCAGTACTTC. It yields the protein CASSLDGPYEQYF.

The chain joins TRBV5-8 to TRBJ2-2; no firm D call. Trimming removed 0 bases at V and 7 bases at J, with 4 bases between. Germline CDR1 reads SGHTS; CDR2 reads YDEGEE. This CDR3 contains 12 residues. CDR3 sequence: CASSLVVGELFF. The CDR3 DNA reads TGTGCCAGCAGCTTGGTTGTCGGGGAGCTGTTTTTT.

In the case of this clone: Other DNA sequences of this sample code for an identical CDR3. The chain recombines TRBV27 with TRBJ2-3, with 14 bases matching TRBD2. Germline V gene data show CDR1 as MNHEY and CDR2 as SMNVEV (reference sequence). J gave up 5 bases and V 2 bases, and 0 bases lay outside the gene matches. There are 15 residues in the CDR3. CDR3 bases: TGTGCCAGCAGTTTAGGACTAGCGGGAGGAGATACGCAGTATTTT. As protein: CASSLGLAGGDTQYF.

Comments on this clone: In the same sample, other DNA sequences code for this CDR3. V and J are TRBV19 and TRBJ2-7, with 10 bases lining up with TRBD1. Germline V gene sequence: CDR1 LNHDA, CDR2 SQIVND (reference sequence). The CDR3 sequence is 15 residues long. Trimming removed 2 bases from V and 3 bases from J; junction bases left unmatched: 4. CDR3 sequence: CASSISGTGVYEQYF. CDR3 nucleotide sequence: TGTGCCAGTAGTATATCCGGGACAGGGGTCTACGAGCAGTACTTC.

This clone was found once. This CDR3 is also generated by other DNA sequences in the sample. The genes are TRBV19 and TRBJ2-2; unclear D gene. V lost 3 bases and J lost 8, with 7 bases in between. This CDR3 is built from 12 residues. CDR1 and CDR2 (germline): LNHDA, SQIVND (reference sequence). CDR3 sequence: CASSIPGGELFF. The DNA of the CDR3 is TGTGCCAGTAGTATCCCAGGAGGGGAGCTGTTTTTT.

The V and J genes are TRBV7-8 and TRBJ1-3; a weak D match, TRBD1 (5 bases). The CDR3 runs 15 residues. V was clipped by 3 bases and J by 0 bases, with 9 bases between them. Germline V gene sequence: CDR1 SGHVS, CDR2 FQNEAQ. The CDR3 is CASSLLQGSGNTIYF. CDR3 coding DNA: TGTGCCAGCAGCTTGCTCCAGGGCTCTGGAAACACCATATATTTT.

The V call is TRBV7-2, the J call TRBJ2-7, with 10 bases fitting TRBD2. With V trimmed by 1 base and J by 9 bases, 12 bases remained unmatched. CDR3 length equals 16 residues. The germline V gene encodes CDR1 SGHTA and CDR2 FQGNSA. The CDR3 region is CASSLVEGLAGESQYF. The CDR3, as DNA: TGTGCCAGCAGCTTAGTGGAAGGTCTAGCGGGAGAGTCGCAGTACTTC.

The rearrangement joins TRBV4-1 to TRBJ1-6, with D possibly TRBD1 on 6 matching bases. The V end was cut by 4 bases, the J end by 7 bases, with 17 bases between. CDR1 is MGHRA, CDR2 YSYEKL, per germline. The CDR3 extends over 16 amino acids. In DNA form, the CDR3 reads TGCGCCAGCAGCCTGCGTTTCGGGGGCGTCAATTCACCCCTCCACTTT. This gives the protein CASSLRFGGVNSPLHF.

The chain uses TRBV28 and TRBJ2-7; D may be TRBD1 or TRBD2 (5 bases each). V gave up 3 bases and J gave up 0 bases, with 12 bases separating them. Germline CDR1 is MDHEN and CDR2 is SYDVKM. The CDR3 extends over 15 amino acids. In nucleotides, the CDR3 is TGTGCCAGCAGTTTGTTTCGGGACGGCTCCTACGAGCAGTACTTC. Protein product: CASSLFRDGSYEQYF. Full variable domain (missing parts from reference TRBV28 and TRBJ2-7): DVKVTQSSRYLVKRTGEKVFLECVQDMDHENMFWYRQDPGLGLRLIYFSYDVKMKEKGDIPEGYSVSREKKERFSLILESASTNQTSMYLCASSLFRDGSYEQYFGPGTRLTVT.

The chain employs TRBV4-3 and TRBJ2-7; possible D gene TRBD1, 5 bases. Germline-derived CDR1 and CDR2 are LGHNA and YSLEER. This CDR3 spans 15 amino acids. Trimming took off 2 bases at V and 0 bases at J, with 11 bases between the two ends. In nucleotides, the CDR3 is TGCGCCAGCAGCCAACCCATGACAGTCTCCTACGAGCAGTACTTC. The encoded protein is CASSQPMTVSYEQYF.

As DNA, the CDR3 is TGCAGCGGACTATGGCCCAGCTACAATGAGCAGTTCTTC. Amino acids: CSGLWPSYNEQFF. The V call is TRBV29-1, the J call TRBJ2-1, with TRBD2 as a possible D gene (5 bases). Germline lookup yields CDR1 SQVTM and CDR2 ANQGSEA. Between the trimmed V and J ends, which lost 7 bases and 3 bases, there was a span of 13 bases. CDR3 length: 13 residues.

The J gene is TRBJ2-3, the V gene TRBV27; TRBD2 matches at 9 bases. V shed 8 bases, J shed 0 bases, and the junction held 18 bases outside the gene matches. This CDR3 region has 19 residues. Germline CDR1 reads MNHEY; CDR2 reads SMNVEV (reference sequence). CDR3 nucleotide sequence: TGTGCCAGCCGGACGAGCGGGGGGTTAACCTTTACCAGCACAGATACGCAGTATTTT. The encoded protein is CASRTSGGLTFTSTDTQYF.

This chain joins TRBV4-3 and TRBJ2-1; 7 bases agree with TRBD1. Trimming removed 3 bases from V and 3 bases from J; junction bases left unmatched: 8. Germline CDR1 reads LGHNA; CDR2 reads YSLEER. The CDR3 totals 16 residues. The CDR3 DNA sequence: TGCGCCAGCAGCCATGTCGACAGGGAAAACTACAATGAGCAGTTCTTC. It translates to CASSHVDRENYNEQFF.

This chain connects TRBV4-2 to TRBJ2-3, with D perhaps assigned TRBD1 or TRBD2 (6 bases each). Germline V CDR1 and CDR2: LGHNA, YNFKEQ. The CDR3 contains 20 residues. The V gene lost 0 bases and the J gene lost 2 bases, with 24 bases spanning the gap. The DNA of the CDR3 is TGTGCCAGCAGCCAAGATATGGACTATAAGGCAGGGGCCCTCACAGATACGCAGTATTTT. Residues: CASSQDMDYKAGALTDTQYF.